The next 23 T cell receptor beta chains were all read from a single sample in a study of blood T cell repertoires in COVID-19. The table came from immunoSEQ multiplex PCR; TCRdb's copy has only in-frame clones and leaves some out. The repertoire holds more than 150,000 clones, with around 80% as singletons. Sequenced: peripheral blood. The receptors stem from a woman older than 75 with active or convalescent COVID-19.

A few counts support this clone. J is TRBJ2-3 and V is TRBV5-1; 8 bases map to TRBD1. The germline V gene has CDR1 SGHRS and CDR2 YFSETQ. This CDR3 is built from 15 residues. V gave up 4 bases and J gave up 2 bases; unmatched junction bases: 6. CDR3 in amino acids: CASSALTGDTDTQYF. CDR3 sequence (DNA): TGCGCCAGCAGCGCGTTGACAGGGGACACAGATACGCAGTATTTT.

V is TRBV5-1 and J is TRBJ2-1; 9 nucleotides agree with TRBD1. The CDR3 contains 14 residues. Germline assignment: CDR1 SGHRS and CDR2 YFSETQ. V dropped 5 bases and J dropped 8; count of bases not matched to a gene: 8. CDR3: CASRLTGGDDEQFF. DNA of the CDR3: TGCGCCAGCAGATTGACAGGGGGGGATGATGAGCAGTTCTTC.

The chain combines TRBV11-2 with TRBJ1-5; the D is unclear. Germline V gene lookup returns CDR1 SGHAT and CDR2 FQNNGV. The CDR3 is 13 residues long. Between the trimmed V and J ends, which lost 0 bases and 7 bases, there was a span of 7 bases. The CDR3: CASSLERGQPQHF. The CDR3 bases are TGTGCCAGCAGCTTAGAAAGAGGACAGCCCCAGCATTTT.

This chain links TRBV6-5 with TRBJ2-3; D may be TRBD1 (6 bases). The CDR3 sequence is 15 residues long. The germline V and J ends were trimmed by 5 bases and 0 bases, with 12 bases remaining between them. Germline V gene sequence: CDR1 MNHEY, CDR2 SVGAGI. The CDR3 protein is CASSTGIASTDTQYF. In nucleotides, the CDR3 is TGTGCCAGCAGTACAGGGATAGCTAGCACAGATACGCAGTATTTT.

The chain carries TRBV4-1 and TRBJ1-3, with D tentatively TRBD1 (6 bases). Trimming took 1 base from V and 8 from J, leaving 15 bases between them. The germline gives CDR1 MGHRA, CDR2 YSYEKL. The CDR3 runs to 15 residues. DNA for the CDR3: TGCGCCAGCAGCCAAGCACAGGGTGGGTTCGACACCATATATTTT. Translating gives CASSQAQGGFDTIYF.

The chain links TRBV25-1 to TRBJ1-3, with TRBD1 matching over 10 bases. Germline V CDR1 and CDR2: MGHDK, SYGVNS. The CDR3 sequence is 14 residues long. After removal of 9 bases from V and 3 bases from J, the junction contained 5 bases not matched to a gene. The CDR3 DNA follows: TGTGCCAGTATAGACAGGGGGCTTGGAAACACCATATATTTT. As protein: CASIDRGLGNTIYF.

V and J are TRBV2 and TRBJ1-4; D is uncertain. Germline-derived CDR1 and CDR2 are SNHLY and FYNNEI. V was cut by 6 bases and J by 8 bases, with 19 bases left in between. The length of the CDR3 is 15 residues. The CDR3 coding sequence is TGTGCCAGCAGGGCTACCGGGTCACCAGCAGAAAAACTGTTTTTT. This codes for CASRATGSPAEKLFF.

The V and J genes are TRBV2 and TRBJ2-2, with TRBD1 identical over 8 bases. CDR1 and CDR2 from the germline V gene are SNHLY and FYNNEI. The ends lost 10 bases at V and 0 bases at J; junction bases unmatched: 4. The CDR3 is 14 amino acids. CDR3 sequence reads: CANKQGANTGELFF. The CDR3 DNA is TGTGCCAATAAACAGGGGGCGAACACCGGGGAGCTGTTTTTT.

J is TRBJ2-7 and V is TRBV2; 9 bases agree with TRBD1. Trimming took 6 bases from V and 3 from J; bases not matched to a gene: 9. The CDR3 has 15 residues. CDR1 and CDR2 (germline): SNHLY, FYNNEI. The CDR3 DNA reads as TGTGCCAGCAGACCTACAGGGGGCGCTGACTACGAGCAGTACTTC. Amino acids: CASRPTGGADYEQYF.

The chain joins TRBV5-6 to TRBJ2-2; 7 bases align to TRBD2. The CDR3 is made up of 15 amino acids. Germline V gene lookup returns CDR1 SGHDT and CDR2 YYEEEE. V was clipped by 6 bases and J by 4 bases; unmatched bases: 9. The CDR3 bases are TGTGCCAGCACCGACTGGGGGGGGAGCACCGGGGAGCTGTTTTTT. Protein product: CASTDWGGSTGELFF.

As concerns this clone: This CDR3 is missing its conserved last phenylalanine or tryptophan, likely due to a read error. The limits of the CDR3 on the DNA are not certain, so only TCRdb's listed CDR3 is given. The chain employs TRBV6-5 and TRBJ2-7; TRBD2 is the table's D call and was not checked against the DNA. The CDR3 adds up to 13 amino acids, both ends counted. CDR1 is MNHEY and CDR2 is SVGAGI in the germline V gene. The CDR3 region is CASSPLDDGYRAT.

The chain uses TRBV18 and TRBJ2-5; maybe TRBD1 (6 bases). V was clipped by 2 bases and J by 5 bases, with 12 bases between them. The germline gives CDR1 KGHSH, CDR2 LQKENI. CDR3 length: 14 residues. For the CDR3, the DNA is TGTGCCAGCTCACCATCAGGGGCGCGTGAGACCCAGTACTTC. Protein product: CASSPSGARETQYF.

This clone was recorded only once. This CDR3 is CASSSGQGAGNTIYF. CDR3 DNA sequence: TGTGCCAGCAGTTCAGGACAGGGGGCTGGAAACACCATATATTTT. The chain has TRBV7-9 and TRBJ1-3, with 10 bases aligning to TRBD1. Germline values: CDR1 SEHNR, CDR2 FQNEAQ (reference sequence). The V gene end was trimmed by 6 bases and the J gene end by 2 bases; junction bases not matched to a gene: 4. The CDR3 has 15 amino acids.

The chain's CDR3 is CASSQDAGQGRNTEAFF. Here the CDR3 DNA reads TGCGCCAGCAGCCAAGATGCGGGACAGGGCCGGAACACTGAAGCTTTCTTT. The V call is TRBV4-1, the J call TRBJ1-1; TRBD1 aligns across 9 bases. V shed 0 bases and J 1 base; nucleotides not matched to a gene: 6. The CDR3 length is 17 residues. Looked up from germline, CDR1 is MGHRA and CDR2 is YSYEKL.

This clone was seen at least ten times. The chain has TRBV3-1 (or the pseudogene TRBV3-2) and TRBJ1-4, with TRBD1 identical over 8 bases. Per germline, CDR1 LGHDT and CDR2 YNNKEL (reference sequence). Losses at the gene ends were 4 bases for V and 10 bases for J; bases not matched to a gene: 8. The CDR3 runs 14 residues. CDR3 sequence (DNA): TGTGCCAGCAGCCCAAGGGCAGGGGGCGCAAAACTGTTTTTT. This codes for CASSPRAGGAKLFF.

There are a few counts of this clone. The chain recombines TRBV19 with TRBJ1-2; D remains ambiguous. The CDR3 covers 15 residues. Germline CDR1 LNHDA, CDR2 SQIVND (reference sequence). V was pared by 3 bases and J by 3 bases, with 14 bases between. DNA for the CDR3: TGTGCCAGTAGTATGGACTTAGGTGATTACTATGGCTACACCTTC. This encodes CASSMDLGDYYGYTF. Full variable domain (outside the CDR3, taken from reference TRBV19 and TRBJ1-2): DGGITQSPKYLFRKEGQNVTLSCEQNLNHDAMYWYRQDPGQGLRLIYYSQIVNDFQKGDIAEGYSVSREKKESFPLTVTSAQKNPTAFYLCASSMDLGDYYGYTFGSGTRLTVV.

J is TRBJ1-1 and V is TRBV5-1; D is undetermined. Germline values: CDR1 SGHRS, CDR2 YFSETQ. The CDR3 is made up of 13 amino acids. V lost 3 bases and J lost 3, with 9 bases in between. In nucleotides, the CDR3 is TGCGCCAGCAGCTCCCTGAGGGACACTGAAGCTTTCTTT. Translated: CASSSLRDTEAFF.

Details on this clone: The same CDR3 can be traced to other DNA sequences in this sample. The rearrangement links TRBV20-1 to TRBJ1-1, with D possibly matching TRBD1 (5 bases). Looked up from germline, CDR1 is DFQATT and CDR2 is SNEGSKA (reference sequence). The CDR3 length is 11 residues. The V end lost 5 bases, the J end lost 3 bases, and 7 bases lay between the germline ends. The CDR3 DNA is TGCAGTGCTCGCAGGGACACTGAAGCTTTCTTT. This sequence encodes CSARRDTEAFF.

The V call is TRBV19, the J call TRBJ1-1; D not certain. The CDR3 spans 13 residues. Between the trimmed V and J ends, which lost 6 bases and 8 bases, there was a span of 16 bases. Germline V gene data show CDR1 as LNHDA and CDR2 as SQIVND (reference sequence). In nucleotides, the CDR3 is TGTGCCAGTAGGTTGAGTAAGGCCAGGGAAGCTTTCTTT. Amino acid sequence: CASRLSKAREAFF.

The chain recombines TRBV4-1 with TRBJ2-1; 7 bases fit TRBD1. The CDR3 has 15 residues. Germline V gives CDR1 MGHRA, CDR2 YSYEKL. V lost 4 bases to trimming and J lost 3 bases; unmatched junction nucleotides: 6. The CDR3 DNA reads TGCGCCAGCAGCCGGATGGGACAGAACTACAATGAGCAGTTCTTC. Its translation is CASSRMGQNYNEQFF.

The rearrangement joins TRBV5-6 to TRBJ1-5; no clear D. The germline CDR1 and CDR2 sequences are SGHDT and YYEEEE. V lost 0 bases and J 0 bases, leaving 7 bases between the germline ends. There are 15 residues in the CDR3. CDR3 coding DNA: TGTGCCAGCAGCTTGGGAGGCTATAGCAATCAGCCCCAGCATTTT. Translated, it gives CASSLGGYSNQPQHF.

This chain joins TRBV27 and TRBJ2-7; 8 nucleotides match TRBD2. Germline V gene lookup returns CDR1 MNHEY and CDR2 SMNVEV (reference sequence). CDR3 size: 13 residues. Unmatched junction bases numbered 3, after V lost 8 bases and J lost 0 bases. Here the CDR3 DNA reads TGTGCCAGCCGTGCGGGGGGCTCCTACGAGCAGTACTTC. Protein sequence: CASRAGGSYEQYF.

In this sample, this clone turned up a few times. In DNA form, the CDR3 reads TGTGCCAGCAGCTTAGCTGAGGGGGCGGATGGCTACACCTTC. Amino acid sequence: CASSLAEGADGYTF. The chain links TRBV7-9 to TRBJ1-2, with TRBD1 matching 7 bases. This CDR3 comprises 14 residues. J lost 6 bases, V lost 0 bases, and 4 bases had no gene match. CDR1 and CDR2 from the germline V gene are SEHNR and FQNEAQ (reference sequence).